The sequence of this T cell receptor (beta chain) was determined in a study of shared clonotypes between healthy human individuals. The study's findings and limits: Generation probabilities of non-shared clonotypes were lower (relative to those shared by all four donors). Naive subsets tended to show greater estimated richness than memory subsets.

As for this clone: What it recognizes is unknown.

The data were produced by immunoSEQ multiplex PCR, yet TCRdb's version contains in-frame clones alone and is incomplete. The sample shows 2,500,000 or so clones, around nine tenths of them seen only once. CDR3 size: 14 residues. Germline lookup yields CDR1 SEHNR and CDR2 FQNEAQ (reference sequence). Trimming took 3 bases from V and 4 from J, leaving 12 bases between them. This TCR derives from a man aged 18 to 30 in good health. The chain is built from TRBV7-9 and TRBJ2-5; D is undetermined. The sequenced sample was naive CD4+ T cells sorted from blood. Subset given: CD45RA+ positively selected. The CDR3 DNA reads TGTGCCAGCAGCTTCAATGCTGCAGGAGAGACCCAGTACTTC. Translation: CASSFNAAGETQYF.